The 8 T cell receptor beta chains below come from one sample, sequenced in a study of blood T cells in healthy people across ages. The use of a sample-barcoded 5' primer and a J-beta primer mix characterized a second PCR of about 6 to 11 cycles. TCRdb re-called the 5' RACE reads with MiXCR, one entry per CDR3 protein. The profile covers around 650,000 distinct CDR3 sequences, with approximately 29% appearing a single time and 15% taken by the ten largest. The material sequenced was blood. The receptors originated from an elderly woman in good health.

This chain uses TRBV7-2 with TRBJ2-5; D is unclear. Germline V lookup: CDR1 SGHTA, CDR2 FQGNSA. CDR3 length equals 15 residues. V lost 1 base and J 2 bases, leaving 11 bases between the germline ends. In DNA form, the CDR3 reads TGTGCCAGCAGCTTAGGAGGACGGATACAAGAGACCCAGTACTTC. Its protein is CASSLGGRIQETQYF.

This clonotype has a count of ten or more. Here the CDR3 reads CASSLSGRGGETQYF. The CDR3 nucleotides read TGTGCCAGCAGCTTATCAGGCAGGGGGGGGGAGACCCAGTACTTC. The chain has TRBV7-3 and TRBJ2-5; D tentatively reads TRBD1 or TRBD2 (7 bases each). Trimming shortened V by 2 bases and J by 5 bases, and 15 bases separated the two germline ends. Looked up from germline, CDR1 is SGHTA and CDR2 is FQGTGA. The CDR3 contains 15 residues. Based on the CDR3 plus reference TRBV7-3 and TRBJ2-5, the full variable domain is GAGVSQTPSNKVTEKGKYVELRCDPISGHTALYWYRQSLGQGPEFLIYFQGTGAADDSGLPNDRFFAVRPEGSVSTLKIQRTERGDSAVYLCASSLSGRGGETQYFGPGTRLLVL.

This clonotype was seen ten or more times. The chain employs TRBV20-1 and TRBJ2-5; D uncertain. The germline gives CDR1 DFQATT, CDR2 SNEGSKA (reference sequence). The CDR3 length is 12 residues. V was pared by 3 bases and J by 2 bases, with 7 bases between. CDR3 region: CSASQSQETQYF. The DNA of the CDR3 is TGCAGTGCTAGTCAATCTCAAGAGACCCAGTACTTC.

This clonotype was found a few times. The chain couples TRBV9 to TRBJ1-6; no firm D call. In germline, CDR1 is SGDLS, CDR2 YYNGEE. The CDR3 is 13 amino acids. V shed 0 bases and J shed 7 bases, with 5 bases lying between them. DNA for the CDR3: TGTGCCAGCAGCGTAGCTGAGAATTCACCCCTCCACTTT. Its protein product is CASSVAENSPLHF.

As concerns this clonotype: An end of the junction differs from the germline gene, which may be a read error. The V call is TRBV9, the J call TRBJ2-5, with D uncertain. Germline CDR1 is SGDLS and CDR2 is YYNGEE. The CDR3 length is 16 residues. Here the CDR3 DNA reads TGTGCCGGCAGCGTAGCATACCAACCCAAAGGCGAGACCCAGTACTTC. Residues: CAGSVAYQPKGETQYF.

V and J are TRBV6-2 or TRBV6-3 and TRBJ1-2, with unresolved D. V was pared by 8 bases and J by 4 bases, with 14 bases between. CDR3 size: 13 residues. Germline CDR1 MNHEY, CDR2 SVGEGT. The CDR3 sequence is CASRDTAVYGYTF. DNA for the CDR3: TGTGCCAGCCGGGATACCGCTGTCTATGGCTACACCTTC.

The V gene is TRBV5-1, the J gene TRBJ2-5; a possible D gene is TRBD1 (6 bases). The CDR3 covers 14 residues. Germline-derived CDR1 and CDR2 are SGHRS and YFSETQ. Trimming left V 6 bases short and J 5 bases short, with 17 bases between. The CDR3 loop is CASTIHNREETQYF. The CDR3, as DNA: TGCGCCAGCACCATTCATAACAGGGAGGAGACCCAGTACTTC.

This clonotype turned up a few times. The chain has TRBV5-4 and TRBJ2-5, with D perhaps matching TRBD1 or TRBD2 (6 bases each). The CDR3 is 14 amino acids. V lost 4 bases, J lost 9 bases, and 19 bases lay in between. The germline CDR1 and CDR2 sequences are SGHNT and YYREEE (reference sequence). The CDR3 protein is CASSPPLGGRAQYF. CDR3 coding DNA: TGTGCCAGCAGCCCCCCTTTGGGGGGCAGGGCCCAGTACTTC.